The clone carrying this T cell receptor (beta chain) was counted a few times. Its antigen is not known. The V end was cut by 1 base, the J end by 2 bases, with 10 bases between. The CDR3 sequence is 15 residues long. Germline loops: CDR1 LGHDT, CDR2 YNNKEL (reference sequence). In TCRdb, the PCR reads were re-called with MiXCR into one record per CDR3 protein. The sample consists of some 97,000 distinct CDR3 sequences, around a third of them appearing once. With RNA at 10%, 30% or 50%, naive CD8 libraries came from approximately 20,000 to 1,000,000 sorted cells. This sample was taken from a study of molecular identifiers for immune sequencing clone quantification. Notes on the study in general: More than 97% of effector molecules, versus under 1% of naive-cell molecules, belonged to clones above 20 RNA copies.

The chain carries TRBV3-1 and TRBJ2-3, with a possible D match to TRBD1 (6 bases). The clonotype comes from a human donor in good health. Some libraries in this study had Jurkat cell RNA spiked in. The sample taken for sequencing was naive CD8+ T cells from blood, with Jurkat cell RNA spiked in. As to subset: FACS-sorted CD8+CD4-CCR7+CD45RA+ naive T cells. CDR3 region: CASSQGTVITDTQYF. DNA for the CDR3: TGTGCCAGCAGCCAAGGGACAGTAATCACAGATACGCAGTATTTT.